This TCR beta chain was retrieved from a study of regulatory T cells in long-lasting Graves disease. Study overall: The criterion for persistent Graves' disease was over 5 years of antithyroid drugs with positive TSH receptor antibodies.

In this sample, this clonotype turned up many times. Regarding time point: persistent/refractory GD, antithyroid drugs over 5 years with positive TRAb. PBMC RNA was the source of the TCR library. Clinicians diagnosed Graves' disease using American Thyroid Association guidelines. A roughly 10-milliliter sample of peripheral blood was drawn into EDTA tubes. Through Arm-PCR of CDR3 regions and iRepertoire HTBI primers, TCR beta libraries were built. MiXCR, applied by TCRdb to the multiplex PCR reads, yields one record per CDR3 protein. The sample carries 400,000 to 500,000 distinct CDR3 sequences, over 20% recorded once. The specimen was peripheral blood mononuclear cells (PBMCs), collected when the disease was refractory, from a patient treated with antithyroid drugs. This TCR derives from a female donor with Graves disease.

CDR3 amino acids: CASRTGAGMNTEAFF. CDR3 sequence (DNA): TGTGCCAGCAGAACAGGGGCCGGCATGAACACTGAAGCTTTCTTT. This chain uses TRBV6-1 with TRBJ1-1, with 7 bases aligning to TRBD1. Per germline, CDR1 MNHNS and CDR2 SASEGT. The CDR3 spans 15 residues. V lost 6 bases and J lost 0; bases outside the gene matches: 7.